One and the same sample provided the 18 T cell receptor beta chains below, sequenced in a study of OX40 agonist ivuxolimab in advanced cancers. Data came from immunoSEQ multiplex PCR; TCRdb stores just in-frame clones and leaves some out. Of about 73,000 clones listed, approximately 90% are singletons. Sequencing was performed on CD4+ or CD8+ T cells sorted from blood, taken in a trial of the OX40 agonist ivuxolimab. These receptors were taken from an adult with an advanced solid tumor such as melanoma, head and neck, liver or kidney cancer.

This clone was found a few times. J is TRBJ1-2 and V is TRBV6-1; 12 bases fit TRBD1. CDR3 length: 15 residues. V was pared by 2 bases and J by 7 bases, with 5 bases of the junction left unmatched. CDR1 is MNHNS and CDR2 is SASEGT in the germline V gene. In nucleotides, the CDR3 is TGTGCCAGCAGTGAAAGGGGACAGGGGGCTTTTGGCTACACCTTC. Its protein is CASSERGQGAFGYTF.

The J gene is TRBJ1-5, the V gene TRBV19; D might be TRBD1 (5 bases). With 7 bases removed from V and 3 bases from J, the gap between germline ends came to 10 bases. The CDR3 consists of 13 residues. From germline, CDR1 is LNHDA and CDR2 SQIVND (reference sequence). In DNA, the CDR3 is TGTGCCAGTACCCCCGGGGCCAATCAGCCCCAGCATTTT. Translation: CASTPGANQPQHF. The whole variable domain, filled in from reference TRBV19 and TRBJ1-5, reads DGGITQSPKYLFRKEGQNVTLSCEQNLNHDAMYWYRQDPGQGLRLIYYSQIVNDFQKGDIAEGYSVSREKKESFPLTVTSAQKNPTAFYLCASTPGANQPQHFGDGTRLSIL.

This clone showed up just once. The genes are TRBV6-5 and TRBJ2-7; D may correspond to TRBD1 or TRBD2 (6 bases each). V was trimmed by 2 bases and J by 5 bases, leaving 10 bases between them. The CDR3 spans 13 residues. Germline CDR1 is MNHEY and CDR2 is SVGAGI. CDR3 coding DNA: TGTGCCAGCAGTTACGGAGGGGGGAACGAGCAGTACTTC. Its translation: CASSYGGGNEQYF.

The chain combines TRBV7-9 with TRBJ2-7; 8 bases map to TRBD2. V shed 4 bases, J shed 0 bases, and the junction held 2 bases outside the gene matches. The germline CDR1 and CDR2 sequences are SEHNR and FQNEAQ (reference sequence). The CDR3 totals 14 residues. CDR3 residues: CASSSGTSSYEQYF. Here the CDR3 DNA reads TGTGCCAGCAGCTCCGGGACTAGCTCCTACGAGCAGTACTTC.

The chain couples TRBV19 to TRBJ1-1; D is unclear. Germline CDR1 and CDR2: LNHDA and SQIVND (reference sequence). The V and J ends lost 2 bases and 1 base respectively, with 8 bases between them. The CDR3 loop spans 14 amino acids. Written as DNA, the CDR3 is TGTGCCAGTAGTATAATGGGCCAGAACACTGAAGCTTTCTTT. Translating gives CASSIMGQNTEAFF. Together with reference TRBV19 and TRBJ1-1, the CDR3 gives the full variable domain: DGGITQSPKYLFRKEGQNVTLSCEQNLNHDAMYWYRQDPGQGLRLIYYSQIVNDFQKGDIAEGYSVSREKKESFPLTVTSAQKNPTAFYLCASSIMGQNTEAFFGQGTRLTVV.

The chain combines TRBV2 with TRBJ1-3; D is ambiguous. This CDR3 is 17 amino acids long. In germline, CDR1 is SNHLY, CDR2 FYNNEI. Trimming pared 5 bases from V and 2 bases from J, leaving 19 bases between. CDR3 region: CASSNRDKRDPGNTIYF. CDR3 nucleotides: TGTGCCAGCAGTAACCGAGATAAAAGGGATCCTGGAAACACCATATATTTT.

A single count supports this clone. The J gene is TRBJ2-3, the V gene TRBV6-5, with D perhaps assigned TRBD1 or TRBD2 (5 bases each). CDR1 and CDR2 from the germline V gene are MNHEY and SVGAGI. CDR3 length: 12 amino acids. V was shortened by 8 bases and J by 11 bases, with 17 bases between the two germline ends. The CDR3 DNA reads as TGTGCCAGCCAGACAGAGGGGAAAGAGCAGTATTTT. Its protein product is CASQTEGKEQYF.

V is TRBV16 and J is TRBJ2-7; tentative D call: TRBD1 (5 bases). Germline CDR1 reads KGHSY; CDR2 reads FQNENV. V lost 4 bases and J lost 5, with 9 bases in between. This CDR3 spans 12 amino acids. CDR3 DNA sequence: TGTGCCAGCAGCCCCCAGGGCCACGAGCAGTACTTC. Its protein is CASSPQGHEQYF.

The rearrangement uses TRBV14 and TRBJ1-2; D is possibly TRBD1 (5 bases). V was cut by 3 bases and J by 0 bases, with 11 bases left in between. The germline CDR1 and CDR2 sequences are SGHDN and FVKESK. The CDR3 runs to 15 residues. CDR3 region: CASSQVAGANYGYTF. The CDR3 bases are TGTGCCAGCAGCCAGGTTGCGGGGGCTAACTATGGCTACACCTTC. The full variable domain, in which reference TRBV14 and TRBJ1-2 provide the parts outside the CDR3, is EAGVTQFPSHSVIEKGQTVTLRCDPISGHDNLYWYRRVMGKEIKFLLHFVKESKQDESGMPNNRFLAERTGGTYSTLKVQPAELEDSGVYFCASSQVAGANYGYTFGSGTRLTVV.

The CDR3 coding sequence is TGTGCCAGCAGCTTATGGAGCACTGAAGCTTTCTTT. Protein: CASSLWSTEAFF. The V call is TRBV5-4, the J call TRBJ1-1; no clear D gene. V was trimmed by 2 bases and J by 4 bases, leaving 6 bases between them. The germline V gene has CDR1 SGHNT and CDR2 YYREEE (reference sequence). This CDR3 comprises 12 residues.

The rearrangement uses TRBV19 and TRBJ1-5; D not resolved. CDR1 LNHDA and CDR2 SQIVND come from the germline V gene (reference sequence). CDR3 size: 13 residues. V lost 3 bases, J lost 6 bases, and 9 bases lay in between. CDR3 bases: TGTGCCAGTAGTATTTATGATAGTCAGCCCCAGCATTTT. Protein sequence: CASSIYDSQPQHF.

V usage is TRBV18 and J usage is TRBJ2-7; D gene uncertain. There are 16 residues in the CDR3. V lost 3 bases, J lost 3 bases, and 18 bases lay in between. Germline V gene sequence: CDR1 KGHSH, CDR2 LQKENI. CDR3 sequence (DNA): TGTGCCAGCTCACCCCCCGGCGTAGGTGATTACTACGAGCAGTACTTC. Amino acid sequence: CASSPPGVGDYYEQYF.

In this sample, this clone turned up once. The chain is built from TRBV5-1 and TRBJ2-1; 9 bases line up with TRBD2. Germline CDR1 and CDR2: SGHRS and YFSETQ. V gave up 4 bases and J gave up 0 bases; unmatched junction bases: 11. The CDR3 is 18 amino acids. The CDR3 sequence: CASSISLGGRASYNEQFF. Here the CDR3 DNA reads TGCGCCAGCAGCATTTCCTTGGGCGGGAGGGCCTCCTACAATGAGCAGTTCTTC.

As for this clone: The sample carries other DNA sequences with the same CDR3. This chain uses TRBV27 with TRBJ2-7, with no clear D. The CDR3 has 11 residues. Germline CDR1 is MNHEY and CDR2 is SMNVEV (reference sequence). The germline V and J ends were trimmed by 3 bases and 4 bases, with 4 bases remaining between them. The DNA of the CDR3 is TGTGCCAGCAGTTTTTCTTACGAGCAGTACTTC. Translated: CASSFSYEQYF.

The rearrangement uses TRBV11-2 and TRBJ2-1; a weak D match, TRBD2 (5 bases). The CDR3 spans 12 residues. Trimming removed 4 bases from V and 8 bases from J, with 9 bases in between. From germline, CDR1 is SGHAT and CDR2 FQNNGV. Here the CDR3 DNA reads TGTGCCAGCAGCTCCGGGCGGGATGAGCAGTTCTTC. Translated: CASSSGRDEQFF.

This rearrangement joins TRBV18 to TRBJ2-7, with D possibly being TRBD1 (6 bases). Germline loops: CDR1 KGHSH, CDR2 LQKENI. CDR3 length equals 14 residues. Trimming shortened V by 4 bases and J by 2 bases, and 12 bases separated the two germline ends. Here the CDR3 DNA reads TGTGCCAGCTCACAGCCGGGACACGCCTACGAGCAGTACTTC. It is translated as CASSQPGHAYEQYF.

This rearrangement joins TRBV7-9 to TRBJ2-7; TRBD2 agrees at 7 bases. The germline gives CDR1 SEHNR, CDR2 FQNEAQ (reference sequence). The junction had 15 bases not matched to a gene; V was cut back by 4 bases and J by 0 bases. CDR3 length: 18 amino acids. The CDR3 region has the DNA TGTGCCAGCAGCTACCCCCCGGTAGATAGCGGGTCCTCCTACGAGCAGTACTTC. It specifies CASSYPPVDSGSSYEQYF.

V is TRBV19 and J is TRBJ1-2; D is unclear. Germline-derived CDR1 and CDR2 are LNHDA and SQIVND (reference sequence). V gave up 6 bases and J gave up 6 bases, with 11 bases separating them. The CDR3 contains 12 residues. CDR3 in amino acids: CASRWAIDGYTF. In DNA form, the CDR3 reads TGTGCCAGTAGATGGGCGATCGATGGCTACACCTTC.